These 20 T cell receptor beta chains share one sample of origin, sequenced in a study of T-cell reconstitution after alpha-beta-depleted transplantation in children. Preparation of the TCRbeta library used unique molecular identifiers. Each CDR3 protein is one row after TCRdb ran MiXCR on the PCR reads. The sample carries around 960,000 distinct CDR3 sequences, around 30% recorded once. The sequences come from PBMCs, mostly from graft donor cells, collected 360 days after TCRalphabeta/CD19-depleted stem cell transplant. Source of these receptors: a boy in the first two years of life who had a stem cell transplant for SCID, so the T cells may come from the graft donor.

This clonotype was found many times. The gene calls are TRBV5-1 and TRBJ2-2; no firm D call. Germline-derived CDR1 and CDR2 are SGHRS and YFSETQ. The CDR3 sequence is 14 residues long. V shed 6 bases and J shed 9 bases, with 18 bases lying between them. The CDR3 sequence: CASTMTGSRRELFF. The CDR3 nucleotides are TGCGCCAGCACCATGACCGGCAGTAGAAGGGAGCTGTTTTTT.

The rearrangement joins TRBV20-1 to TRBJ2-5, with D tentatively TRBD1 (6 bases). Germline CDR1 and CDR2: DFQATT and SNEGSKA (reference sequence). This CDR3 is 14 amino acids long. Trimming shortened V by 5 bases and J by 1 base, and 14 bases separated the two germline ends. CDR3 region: CSAPAGAIQETQYF. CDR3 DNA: TGCAGTGCTCCGGCAGGGGCCATCCAAGAGACCCAGTACTTC.

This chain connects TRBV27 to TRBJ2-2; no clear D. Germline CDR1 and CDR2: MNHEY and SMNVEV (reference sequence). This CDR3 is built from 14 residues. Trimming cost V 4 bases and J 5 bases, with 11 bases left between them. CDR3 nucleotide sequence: TGTGCCAGCAGTTCTTGGGATAGGACCGGGGAGCTGTTTTTT. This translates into CASSSWDRTGELFF.

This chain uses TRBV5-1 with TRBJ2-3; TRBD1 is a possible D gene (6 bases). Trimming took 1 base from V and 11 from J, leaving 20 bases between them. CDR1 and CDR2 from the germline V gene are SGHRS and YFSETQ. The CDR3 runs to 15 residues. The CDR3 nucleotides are TGCGCCAGCAGCTTGCGGGACACGTGGACAGTAGAGCAGTATTTT. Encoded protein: CASSLRDTWTVEQYF.

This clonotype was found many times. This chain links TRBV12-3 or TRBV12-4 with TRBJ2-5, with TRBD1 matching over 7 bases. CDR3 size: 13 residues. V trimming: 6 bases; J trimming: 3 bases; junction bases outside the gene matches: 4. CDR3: CASSPDREETQYF. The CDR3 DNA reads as TGTGCCAGCAGCCCCGACAGGGAAGAGACCCAGTACTTC.

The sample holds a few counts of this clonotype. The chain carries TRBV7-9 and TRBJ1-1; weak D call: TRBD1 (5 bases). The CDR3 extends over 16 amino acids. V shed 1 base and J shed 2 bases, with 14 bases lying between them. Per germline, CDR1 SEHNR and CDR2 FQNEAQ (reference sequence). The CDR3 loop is CASSLEGSPGNTEAFF. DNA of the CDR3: TGTGCCAGCAGCTTAGAGGGGTCTCCTGGAAACACTGAAGCTTTCTTT. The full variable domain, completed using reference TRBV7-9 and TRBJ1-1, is DTGVSQNPRHKITKRGQNVTFRCDPISEHNRLYWYRQTLGQGPEFLTYFQNEAQLEKSRLLSDRFSAERPKGSFSTLEIQRTEQGDSAMYLCASSLEGSPGNTEAFFGQGTRLTVV.

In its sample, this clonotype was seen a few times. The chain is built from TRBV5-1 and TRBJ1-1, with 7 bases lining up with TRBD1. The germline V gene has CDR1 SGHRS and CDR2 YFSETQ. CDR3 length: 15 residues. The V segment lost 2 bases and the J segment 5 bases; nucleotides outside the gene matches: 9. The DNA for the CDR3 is TGCGCCAGCAGCTTACCCGGGACAGCGGGAACTGAAGCTTTCTTT. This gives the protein CASSLPGTAGTEAFF.

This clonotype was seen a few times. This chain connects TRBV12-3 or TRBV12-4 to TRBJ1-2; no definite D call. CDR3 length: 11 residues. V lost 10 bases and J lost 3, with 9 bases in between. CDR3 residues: CATRHHYGYTF. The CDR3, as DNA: TGTGCCACGAGACACCACTATGGCTACACCTTC.

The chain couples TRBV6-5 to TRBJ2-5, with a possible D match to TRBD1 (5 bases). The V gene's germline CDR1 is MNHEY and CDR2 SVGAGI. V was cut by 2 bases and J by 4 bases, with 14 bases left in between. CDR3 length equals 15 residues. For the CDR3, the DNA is TGTGCCAGCAGTTACCGGTTTTCAGGGCGAGAGACCCAGTACTTC. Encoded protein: CASSYRFSGRETQYF.

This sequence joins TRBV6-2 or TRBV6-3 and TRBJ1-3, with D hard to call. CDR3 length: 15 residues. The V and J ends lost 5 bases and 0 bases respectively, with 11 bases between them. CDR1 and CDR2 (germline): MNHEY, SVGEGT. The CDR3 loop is CASSPDALSGNTIYF. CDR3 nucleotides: TGTGCCAGCAGTCCGGACGCACTCTCTGGAAACACCATATATTTT.

The CDR3 DNA reads as TGTGCCAGCAGCCCGTACTCCTACACAGATACGCAGTATTTT. Translated, it gives CASSPYSYTDTQYF. The chain employs TRBV7-9 and TRBJ2-3; no clear D gene. V was shortened by 5 bases and J by 2 bases, with 11 bases between the two germline ends. CDR3 length: 14 residues. Per the germline V gene, CDR1 is SEHNR and CDR2 is FQNEAQ (reference sequence).

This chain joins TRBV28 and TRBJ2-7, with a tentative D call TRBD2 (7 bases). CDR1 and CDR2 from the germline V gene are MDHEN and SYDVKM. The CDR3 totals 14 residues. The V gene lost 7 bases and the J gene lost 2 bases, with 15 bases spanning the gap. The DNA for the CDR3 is TGTGCCAGCAACGGGGGGCTACACACCTACGAGCAGTACTTC. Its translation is CASNGGLHTYEQYF.

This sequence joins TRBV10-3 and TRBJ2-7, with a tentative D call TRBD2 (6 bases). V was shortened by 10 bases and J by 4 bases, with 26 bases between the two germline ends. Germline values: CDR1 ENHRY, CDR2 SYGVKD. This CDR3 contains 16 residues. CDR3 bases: TGTGCCACAACCCCCCGGGGGTCTTTAGCCCCTTACGAGCAGTACTTC. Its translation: CATTPRGSLAPYEQYF.

This CDR3 reads CASSSDWFPGNTIYF. CDR3 nucleotide sequence: TGTGCCAGCAGCTCTGATTGGTTCCCTGGAAACACCATATATTTT. The V call is TRBV11-2, the J call TRBJ1-3; D is ambiguous. This CDR3 comprises 15 residues. V lost 4 bases and J lost 2, with 12 bases in between. The germline CDR1 and CDR2 sequences are SGHAT and FQNNGV. Based on the CDR3 plus reference TRBV11-2 and TRBJ1-3, the full variable domain is EAGVAQSPRYKIIEKRQSVAFWCNPISGHATLYWYQQILGQGPKLLIQFQNNGVVDDSQLPKDRFSAERLKGVDSTLKIQPAKLEDSAVYLCASSSDWFPGNTIYFGEGSWLTVV.

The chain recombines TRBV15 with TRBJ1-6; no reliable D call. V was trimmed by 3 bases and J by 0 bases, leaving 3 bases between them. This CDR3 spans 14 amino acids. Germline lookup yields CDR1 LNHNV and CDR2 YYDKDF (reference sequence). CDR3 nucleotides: TGTGCCACCAGCAGTGACTCCTATAATTCACCCCTCCACTTT. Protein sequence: CATSSDSYNSPLHF.

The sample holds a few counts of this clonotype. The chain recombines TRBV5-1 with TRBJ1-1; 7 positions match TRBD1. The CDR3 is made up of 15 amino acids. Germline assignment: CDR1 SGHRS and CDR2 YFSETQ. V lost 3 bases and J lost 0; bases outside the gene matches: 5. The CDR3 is CASSSDRSMNTEAFF. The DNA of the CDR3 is TGCGCCAGCAGCTCGGACAGGTCCATGAACACTGAAGCTTTCTTT.

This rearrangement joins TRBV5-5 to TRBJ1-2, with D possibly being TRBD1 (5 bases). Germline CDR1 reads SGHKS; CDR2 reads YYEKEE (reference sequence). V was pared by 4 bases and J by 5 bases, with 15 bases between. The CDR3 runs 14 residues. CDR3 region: CASSTGPVVYGYTF. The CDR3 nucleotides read TGTGCCAGCAGCACGGGACCAGTCGTTTATGGCTACACCTTC.

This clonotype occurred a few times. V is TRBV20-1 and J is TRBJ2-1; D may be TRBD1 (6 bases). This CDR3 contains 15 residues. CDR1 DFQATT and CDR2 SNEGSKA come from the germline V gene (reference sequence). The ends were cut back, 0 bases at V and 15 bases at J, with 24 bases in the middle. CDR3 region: CSARDPGQAQLKGFF. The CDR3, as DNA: TGCAGTGCTAGAGACCCGGGACAAGCCCAGCTCAAGGGGTTCTTC.

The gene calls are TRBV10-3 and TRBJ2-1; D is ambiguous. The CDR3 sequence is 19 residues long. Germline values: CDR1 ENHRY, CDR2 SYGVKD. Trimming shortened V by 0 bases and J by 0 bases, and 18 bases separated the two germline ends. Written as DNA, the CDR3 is TGTGCCATCAGTGAGTCGCGTAAATCAAAGGGAAACTCCTACAATGAGCAGTTCTTC. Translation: CAISESRKSKGNSYNEQFF.

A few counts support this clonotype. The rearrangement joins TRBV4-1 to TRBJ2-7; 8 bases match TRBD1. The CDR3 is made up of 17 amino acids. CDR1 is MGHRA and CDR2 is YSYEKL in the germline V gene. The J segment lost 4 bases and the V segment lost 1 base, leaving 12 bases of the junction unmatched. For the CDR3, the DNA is TGCGCCAGCAGCCAAGGGTCGGCCAGGGGGCCGAGATACGAGCAGTACTTC. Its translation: CASSQGSARGPRYEQYF.